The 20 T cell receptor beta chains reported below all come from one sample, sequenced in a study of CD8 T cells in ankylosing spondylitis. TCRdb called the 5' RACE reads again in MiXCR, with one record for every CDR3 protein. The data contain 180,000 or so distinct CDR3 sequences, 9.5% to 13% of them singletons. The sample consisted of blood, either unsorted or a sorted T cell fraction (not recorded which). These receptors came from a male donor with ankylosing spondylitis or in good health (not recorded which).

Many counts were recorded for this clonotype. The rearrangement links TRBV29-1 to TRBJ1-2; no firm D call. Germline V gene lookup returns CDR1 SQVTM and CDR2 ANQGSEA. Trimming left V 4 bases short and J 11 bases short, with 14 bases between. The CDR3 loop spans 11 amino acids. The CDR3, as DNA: TGCAGCGTTGGGAACGGGCAAAGGTACACCTTC. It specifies CSVGNGQRYTF.

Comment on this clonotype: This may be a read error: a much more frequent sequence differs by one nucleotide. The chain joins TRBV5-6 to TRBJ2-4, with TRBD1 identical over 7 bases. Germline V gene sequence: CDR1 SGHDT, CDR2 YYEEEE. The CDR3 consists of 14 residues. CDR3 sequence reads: CASSLGTGGNIQHF. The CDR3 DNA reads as TGTGCCAGCAGCTTGGGGACAGGTGGAAACATTCAGCACTTC. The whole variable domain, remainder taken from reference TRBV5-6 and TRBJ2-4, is DAGVTQSPTHLIKTRGQQVTLRCSPKSGHDTVSWYQQALGQGPQFIFQYYEEEERQRGNFPDRFSGHQFPNYSSELNVNALLLGDSALYLCASSLGTGGNIQHFGAGTRLSVL.

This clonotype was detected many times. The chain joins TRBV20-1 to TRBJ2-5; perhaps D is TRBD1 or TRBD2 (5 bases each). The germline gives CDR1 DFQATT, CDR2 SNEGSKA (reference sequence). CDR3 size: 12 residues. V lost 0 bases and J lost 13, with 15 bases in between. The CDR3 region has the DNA TGCAGTGCTAGAGAGGGGACGGCGGGTCCGTACTTC. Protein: CSAREGTAGPYF.

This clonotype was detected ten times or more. The CDR3 here is CASSPTDTQYF. The CDR3 DNA follows: TGTGCCAGCAGCCCGACAGATACGCAGTATTTT. The V gene is TRBV12-3 or TRBV12-4, the J gene TRBJ2-3; D not certain. This CDR3 region has 11 residues. The germline V and J ends were trimmed by 6 bases and 3 bases, with 4 bases remaining between them.

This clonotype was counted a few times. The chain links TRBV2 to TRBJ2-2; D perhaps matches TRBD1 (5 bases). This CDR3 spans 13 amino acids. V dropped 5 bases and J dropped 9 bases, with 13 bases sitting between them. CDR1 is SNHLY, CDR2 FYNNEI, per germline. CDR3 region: CASSLVGPRELFF. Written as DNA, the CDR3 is TGTGCCAGCAGTCTCGTGGGGCCCAGGGAGCTGTTTTTT.

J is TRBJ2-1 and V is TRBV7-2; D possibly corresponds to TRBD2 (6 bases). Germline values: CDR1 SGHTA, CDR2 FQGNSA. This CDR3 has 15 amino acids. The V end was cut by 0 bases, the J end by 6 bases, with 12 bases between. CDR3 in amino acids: CASSLALATSNEQFF. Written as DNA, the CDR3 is TGTGCCAGCAGCTTAGCGCTAGCGACAAGCAATGAGCAGTTCTTC. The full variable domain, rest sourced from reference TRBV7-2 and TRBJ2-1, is GAGVSQSPSNKVTEKGKDVELRCDPISGHTALYWYRQSLGQGLEFLIYFQGNSAPDKSGLPSDRFSAERTGGSVSTLTIQRTQQEDSAVYLCASSLALATSNEQFFGPGTRLTVL.

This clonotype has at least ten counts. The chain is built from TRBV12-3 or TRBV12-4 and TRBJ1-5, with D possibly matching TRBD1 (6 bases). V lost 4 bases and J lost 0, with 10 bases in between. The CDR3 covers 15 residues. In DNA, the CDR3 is TGTGCCAGCAGTTCCCACAGGGATAGCAATCAGCCCCAGCATTTT. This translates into CASSSHRDSNQPQHF.

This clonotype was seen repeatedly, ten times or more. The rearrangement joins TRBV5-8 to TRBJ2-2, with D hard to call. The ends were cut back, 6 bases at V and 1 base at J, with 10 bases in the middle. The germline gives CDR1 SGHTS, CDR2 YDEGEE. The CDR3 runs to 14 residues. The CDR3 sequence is CASIRLRNTGELFF. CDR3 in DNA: TGTGCCAGCATCCGCTTGCGGAACACCGGGGAGCTGTTTTTT. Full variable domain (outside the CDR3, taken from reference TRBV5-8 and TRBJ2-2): EAGVTQSPTHLIKTRGQQATLRCSPISGHTSVYWYQQALGLGLQFLLWYDEGEERNRGNFPPRFSGRQFPNYSSELNVNALELEDSALYLCASIRLRNTGELFFGEGSRLTVL.

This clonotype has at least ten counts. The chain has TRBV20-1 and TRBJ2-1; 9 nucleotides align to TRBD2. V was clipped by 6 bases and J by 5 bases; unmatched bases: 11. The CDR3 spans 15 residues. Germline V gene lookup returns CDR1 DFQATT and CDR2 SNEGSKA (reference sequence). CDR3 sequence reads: CSAPYSGSRDNEQFF. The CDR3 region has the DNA TGCAGTGCGCCTTATAGCGGGAGTCGGGACAATGAGCAGTTCTTC.

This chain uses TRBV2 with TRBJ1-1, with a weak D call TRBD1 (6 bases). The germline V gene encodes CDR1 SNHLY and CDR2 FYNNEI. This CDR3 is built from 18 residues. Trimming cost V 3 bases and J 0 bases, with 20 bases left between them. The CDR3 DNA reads TGTGCCAGCAGTGAGATTGCCTTCCGGACAGCCTTGAACACTGAAGCTTTCTTT. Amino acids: CASSEIAFRTALNTEAFF.

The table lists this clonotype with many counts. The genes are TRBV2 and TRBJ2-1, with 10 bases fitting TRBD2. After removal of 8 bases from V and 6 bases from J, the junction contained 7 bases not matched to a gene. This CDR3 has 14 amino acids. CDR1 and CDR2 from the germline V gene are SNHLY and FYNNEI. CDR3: CASLRGLAANEQFF. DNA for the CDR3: TGTGCCAGCCTCCGAGGACTAGCGGCCAATGAGCAGTTCTTC.

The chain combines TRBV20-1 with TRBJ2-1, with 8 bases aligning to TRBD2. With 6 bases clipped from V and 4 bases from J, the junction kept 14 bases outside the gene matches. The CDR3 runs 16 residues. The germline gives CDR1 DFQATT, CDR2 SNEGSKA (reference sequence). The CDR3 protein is CSALGLAGNRYNEQFF. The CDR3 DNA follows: TGCAGTGCCTTGGGGTTAGCGGGAAATAGGTACAATGAGCAGTTCTTC.

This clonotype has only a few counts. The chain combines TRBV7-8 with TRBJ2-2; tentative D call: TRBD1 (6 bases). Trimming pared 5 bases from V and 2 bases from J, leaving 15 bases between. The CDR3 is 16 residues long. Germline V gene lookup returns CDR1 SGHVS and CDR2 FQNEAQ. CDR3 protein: CASSPTYRVNTGELFF. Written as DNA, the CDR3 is TGTGCCAGCAGCCCTACTTACAGGGTTAACACCGGGGAGCTGTTTTTT. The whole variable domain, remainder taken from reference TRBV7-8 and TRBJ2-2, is GAGVSQSPRYKVAKRGQDVALRCDPISGHVSLFWYQQALGQGPEFLTYFQNEAQLDKSGLPSDRFFAERPEGSVSTLKIQRTQQEDSAVYLCASSPTYRVNTGELFFGEGSRLTVL.

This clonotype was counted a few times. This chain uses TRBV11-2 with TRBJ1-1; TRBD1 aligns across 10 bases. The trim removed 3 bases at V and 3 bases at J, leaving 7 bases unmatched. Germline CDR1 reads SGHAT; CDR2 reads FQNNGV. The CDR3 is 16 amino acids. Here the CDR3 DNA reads TGTGCCAGCAGCTTGACAGGGGGCGCCGGGGACACTGAAGCTTTCTTT. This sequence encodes CASSLTGGAGDTEAFF.

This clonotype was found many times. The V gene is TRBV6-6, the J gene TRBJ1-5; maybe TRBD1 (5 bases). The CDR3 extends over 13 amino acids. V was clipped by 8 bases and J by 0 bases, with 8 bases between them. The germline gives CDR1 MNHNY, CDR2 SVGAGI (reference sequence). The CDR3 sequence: CASAGNSNQPQHF. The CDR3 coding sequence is TGTGCCAGCGCAGGGAATAGCAATCAGCCCCAGCATTTT.

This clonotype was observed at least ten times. Here the CDR3 reads CSARLAGSTYEQYF. The CDR3 nucleotides read TGCAGTGCTAGACTAGCGGGATCTACCTACGAGCAGTACTTC. V and J are TRBV20-1 and TRBJ2-7, with TRBD2 identical over 9 bases. The germline gives CDR1 DFQATT, CDR2 SNEGSKA (reference sequence). The CDR3 is 14 residues long. The trim removed 2 bases at V and 2 bases at J, leaving 4 bases unmatched.

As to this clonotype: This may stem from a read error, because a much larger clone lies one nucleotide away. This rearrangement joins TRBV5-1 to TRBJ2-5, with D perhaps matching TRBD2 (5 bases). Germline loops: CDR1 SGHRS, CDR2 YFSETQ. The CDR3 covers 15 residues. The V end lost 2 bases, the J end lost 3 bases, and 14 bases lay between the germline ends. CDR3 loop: CASSFGMGVEETQYF. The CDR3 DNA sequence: TGCGCCAGCAGCTTCGGGATGGGAGTAGAAGAGACCCAGTACTTC.

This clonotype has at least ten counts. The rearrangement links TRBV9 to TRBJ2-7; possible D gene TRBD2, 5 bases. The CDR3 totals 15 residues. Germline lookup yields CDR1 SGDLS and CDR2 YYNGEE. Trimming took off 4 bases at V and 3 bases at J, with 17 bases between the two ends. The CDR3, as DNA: TGTGCCAGCAGCCCAAGCTGGGCGGAGGACTACGAGCAGTACTTC. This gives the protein CASSPSWAEDYEQYF.

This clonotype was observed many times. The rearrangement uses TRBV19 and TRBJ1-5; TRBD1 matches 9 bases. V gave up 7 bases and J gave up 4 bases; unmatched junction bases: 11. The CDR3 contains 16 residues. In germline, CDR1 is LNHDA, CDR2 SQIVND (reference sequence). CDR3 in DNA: TGTGCCAGTATCCCCCCGGGACAGGGCCTTAATCAGCCCCAGCATTTT. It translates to CASIPPGQGLNQPQHF.

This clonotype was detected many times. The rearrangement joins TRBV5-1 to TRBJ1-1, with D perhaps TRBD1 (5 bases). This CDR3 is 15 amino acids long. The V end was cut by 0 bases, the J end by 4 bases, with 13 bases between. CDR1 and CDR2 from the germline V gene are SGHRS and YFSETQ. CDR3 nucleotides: TGCGCCAGCAGCTTGGGGGGCCTAGCAGGCACTGAAGCTTTCTTT. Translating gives CASSLGGLAGTEAFF.